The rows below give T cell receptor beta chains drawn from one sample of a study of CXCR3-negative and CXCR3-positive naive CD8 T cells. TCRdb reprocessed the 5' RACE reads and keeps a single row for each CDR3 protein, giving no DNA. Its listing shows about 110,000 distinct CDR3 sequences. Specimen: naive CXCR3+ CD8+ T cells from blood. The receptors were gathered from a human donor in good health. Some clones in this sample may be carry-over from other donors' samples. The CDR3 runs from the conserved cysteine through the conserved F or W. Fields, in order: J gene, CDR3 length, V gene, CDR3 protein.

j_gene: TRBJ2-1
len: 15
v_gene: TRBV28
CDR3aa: CASSSRLAGGDEQFF

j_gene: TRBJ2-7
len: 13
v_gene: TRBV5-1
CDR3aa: CASRGTADYEQYF

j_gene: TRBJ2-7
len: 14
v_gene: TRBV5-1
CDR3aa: CASSLSDRAYEQYF

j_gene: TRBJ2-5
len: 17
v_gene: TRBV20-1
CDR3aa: CSAQGPGALGGRETQYF

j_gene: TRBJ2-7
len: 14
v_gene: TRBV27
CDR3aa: CASRPGTELYEQYF

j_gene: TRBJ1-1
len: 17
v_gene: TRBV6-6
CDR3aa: CASSYSVRLDRNTEAFF

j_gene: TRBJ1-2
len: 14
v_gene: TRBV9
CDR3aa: CASSVPPGGHGYTF

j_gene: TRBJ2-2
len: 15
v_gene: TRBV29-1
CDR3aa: CSVDGGAANTGELFF

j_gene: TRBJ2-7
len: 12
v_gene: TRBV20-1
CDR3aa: CSARAGSYEQYF

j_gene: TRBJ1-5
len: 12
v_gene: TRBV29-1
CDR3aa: CSVEDGNQPQHF

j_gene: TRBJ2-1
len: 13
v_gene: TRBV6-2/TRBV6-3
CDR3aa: CASSYSLLNEQFF

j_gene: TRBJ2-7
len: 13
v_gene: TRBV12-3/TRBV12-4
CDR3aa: CASSLGLAGEQYF

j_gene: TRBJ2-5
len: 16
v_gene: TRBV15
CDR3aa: CATRGQDEIYQETQYF

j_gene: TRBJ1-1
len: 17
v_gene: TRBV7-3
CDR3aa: CASSSWGQGGMNTEAFF

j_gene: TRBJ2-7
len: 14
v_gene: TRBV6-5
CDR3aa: CASSYSKLGYEQYF

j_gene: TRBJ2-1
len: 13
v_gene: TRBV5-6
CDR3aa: CASSFIGHNEQFF

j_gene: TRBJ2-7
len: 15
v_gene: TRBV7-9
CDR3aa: CASSLSSGQNYEQYF

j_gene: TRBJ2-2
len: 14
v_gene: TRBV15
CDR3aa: CATSSDWNTGELFF

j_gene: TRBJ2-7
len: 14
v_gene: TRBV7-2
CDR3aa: CASSSGLEPYEQYF

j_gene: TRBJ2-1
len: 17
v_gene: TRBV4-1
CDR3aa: CASSQDALGGSYNEQFF

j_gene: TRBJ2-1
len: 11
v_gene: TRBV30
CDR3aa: CAWNWENEQFF

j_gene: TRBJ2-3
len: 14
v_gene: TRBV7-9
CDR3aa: CASSLTGVRDTQYF

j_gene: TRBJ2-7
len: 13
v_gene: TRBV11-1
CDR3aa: CASAWQENYEQYF

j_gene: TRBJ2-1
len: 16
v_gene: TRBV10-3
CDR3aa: CAISELAGGPYNEQFF

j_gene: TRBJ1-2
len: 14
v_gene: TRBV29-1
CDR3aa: CSVELGQGTYGYTF

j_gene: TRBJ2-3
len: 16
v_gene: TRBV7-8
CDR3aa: CASSLGLGWITDTQYF

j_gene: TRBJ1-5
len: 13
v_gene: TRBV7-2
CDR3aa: CASSLENGGPQHF

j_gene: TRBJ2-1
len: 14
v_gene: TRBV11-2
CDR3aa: CASSLDRGYNEQFF

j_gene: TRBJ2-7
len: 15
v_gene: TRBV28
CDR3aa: CASSWSGTGAIEQYF

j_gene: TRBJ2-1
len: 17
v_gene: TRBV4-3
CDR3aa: CASSQDWASGGADEQFF

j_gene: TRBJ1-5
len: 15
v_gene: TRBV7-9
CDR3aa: CASSLAGTSNQPQHF

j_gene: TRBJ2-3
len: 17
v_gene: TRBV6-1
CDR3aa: CASSEEYSGGGTDTQYF

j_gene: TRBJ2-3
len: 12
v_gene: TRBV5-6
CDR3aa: CASSDSADTQYF

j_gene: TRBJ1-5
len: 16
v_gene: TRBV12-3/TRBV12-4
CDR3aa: CASSLVPVGSNQPQHF

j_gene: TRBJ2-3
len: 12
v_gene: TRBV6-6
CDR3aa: CASSYNTDTQYF

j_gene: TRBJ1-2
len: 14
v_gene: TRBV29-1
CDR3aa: CSVVGTGGDYGYTF

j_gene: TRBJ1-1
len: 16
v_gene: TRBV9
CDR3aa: CASSAGEGYSGTEAFF

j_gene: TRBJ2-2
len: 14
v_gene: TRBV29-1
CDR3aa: CSVVRGLNTGELFF

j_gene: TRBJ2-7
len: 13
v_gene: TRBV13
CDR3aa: CASSSGQSYEQYF